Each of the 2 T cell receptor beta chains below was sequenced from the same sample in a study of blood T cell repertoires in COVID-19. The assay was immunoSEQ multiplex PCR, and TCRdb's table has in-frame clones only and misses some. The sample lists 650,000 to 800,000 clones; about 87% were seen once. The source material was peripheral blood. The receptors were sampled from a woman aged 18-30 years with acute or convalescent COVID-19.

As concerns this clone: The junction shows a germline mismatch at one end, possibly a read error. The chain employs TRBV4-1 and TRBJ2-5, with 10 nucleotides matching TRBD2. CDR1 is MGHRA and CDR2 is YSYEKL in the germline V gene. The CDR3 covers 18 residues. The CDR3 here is CASSQDRLAGGQQETQYF. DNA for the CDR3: TGCGCCAGCAGTCAAGATCGATTAGCGGGGGGCCAACAAGAGACCCAGTACTTC.

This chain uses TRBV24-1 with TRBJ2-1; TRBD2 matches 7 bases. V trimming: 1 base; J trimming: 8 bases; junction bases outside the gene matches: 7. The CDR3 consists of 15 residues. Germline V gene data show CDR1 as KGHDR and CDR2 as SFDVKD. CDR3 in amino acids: CATSDLYSGRDEQFF. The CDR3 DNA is TGTGCCACCAGTGATTTATACTCAGGGAGGGATGAGCAGTTCTTC.